The next 31 T cell receptor beta chains were all read from a single sample in a study of T-cell memory formation after mild COVID-19. TCRdb reprocessed the 5' RACE reads with MiXCR, giving one entry per CDR3 protein. The data contain hundreds of thousands of distinct CDR3 sequences, 20% of them seen just once; the ten biggest clones take up roughly an eighth. Sequenced: PBMCs or a T cell subset sorted from them (not recorded which). All receptors come from an adult woman who had mild COVID-19 (a few samples of this study predate the infection). Cell type and time point are not known.

The chain links TRBV25-1 to TRBJ1-2; TRBD1 agrees at 10 bases. V dropped 8 bases and J dropped 6; count of bases not matched to a gene: 6. The CDR3 runs 13 residues. Germline V gene sequence: CDR1 MGHDK, CDR2 SYGVNS. The CDR3 spells CASQTGGGHGYTF. For the CDR3, the DNA is TGTGCCAGCCAGACAGGGGGCGGTCATGGCTACACCTTC.

The chain is built from TRBV9 and TRBJ2-1; D is possibly TRBD2 (6 bases). Trimming pared 4 bases from V and 6 bases from J, leaving 14 bases between. Germline CDR1 reads SGDLS; CDR2 reads YYNGEE. The CDR3 consists of 14 residues. CDR3: CASSLGLTSNEQFF. The CDR3 DNA reads as TGTGCCAGCAGCCTTGGACTAACCAGCAATGAGCAGTTCTTC.

In this sample, this clonotype turned up a few times. The chain uses TRBV29-1 and TRBJ2-2; D is undetermined. In germline, CDR1 is SQVTM, CDR2 ANQGSEA. The length of the CDR3 is 11 residues. The V gene lost 7 bases and the J gene lost 2 bases, with 5 bases spanning the gap. CDR3 residues: CSGENTGELFF. CDR3 nucleotides: TGCAGCGGAGAAAACACCGGGGAGCTGTTTTTT.

In its sample, this clonotype was seen a few times. The chain links TRBV7-3 to TRBJ2-1; 7 bases are a match to TRBD2. Germline CDR1 SGHTA, CDR2 FQGTGA. The CDR3 is 15 residues long. Trimming cost V 5 bases and J 5 bases; bases outside gene matches: 9. In DNA, the CDR3 is TGTGCCAGCAGCCCTGGACTAGGTCGGGACAATGAGCAGTTCTTC. Protein: CASSPGLGRDNEQFF.

The V gene is TRBV24-1, the J gene TRBJ2-4; D may be TRBD1 (6 bases). Trimming took off 10 bases at V and 3 bases at J, with 15 bases between the two ends. Germline CDR1 is KGHDR and CDR2 is SFDVKD. The CDR3 length is 14 residues. CDR3: CATGQPKDKNIQYF. CDR3 DNA sequence: TGTGCCACAGGACAGCCAAAAGACAAAAACATTCAGTACTTC.

The chain recombines TRBV24-1 with TRBJ2-7; 7 bases fit TRBD1. CDR3 length: 12 residues. V gave up 6 bases and J gave up 7 bases; unmatched junction bases: 5. Germline CDR1 reads KGHDR; CDR2 reads SFDVKD. Here the CDR3 DNA reads TGTGCCACCAGTCAGACAGGGAGTGAGCAGTACTTC. Amino acid sequence: CATSQTGSEQYF.

Ten or more counts support this clonotype. This chain uses TRBV7-2 with TRBJ2-3; no firm D call. Germline CDR1 SGHTA, CDR2 FQGNSA. This CDR3 is 14 amino acids long. Between the trimmed V and J ends, which lost 1 base and 6 bases, there was a span of 11 bases. CDR3 nucleotide sequence: TGTGCCAGCAGCTTAGGCTTGGGGTGGGATACGCAGTATTTT. Translated, it gives CASSLGLGWDTQYF.

This clonotype has just a few counts. The gene calls are TRBV5-6 and TRBJ2-7, with 7 bases identical to TRBD1. The junction had 2 bases not matched to a gene; V was cut back by 2 bases and J by 0 bases. The germline V gene has CDR1 SGHDT and CDR2 YYEEEE. The CDR3 has 14 residues. The CDR3 region has the DNA TGTGCCAGCAGCTTTGCAGGGGGCTCCTACGAGCAGTACTTC. This gives the protein CASSFAGGSYEQYF.

This chain uses TRBV25-1 with TRBJ1-1; D uncertain. Germline assignment: CDR1 MGHDK and CDR2 SYGVNS. Trimming took off 2 bases at V and 5 bases at J, with 12 bases between the two ends. The CDR3 covers 14 residues. The CDR3 reads CASSERPKGTEAFF. CDR3 DNA: TGTGCCAGCAGTGAAAGACCAAAAGGGACTGAAGCTTTCTTT.

This clonotype was counted only a few times. One end of the junction does not line up with germline, which may come from a read error. The chain joins TRBV2 to TRBJ2-7; possibly TRBD2 for D (5 bases). The CDR3 totals 11 residues. The germline gives CDR1 SNHLY, CDR2 FYNNEI. For the CDR3, the DNA is TGTGCCAGCAGTGAAGCGCGGACTCCCGACTTC. It codes for CASSEARTPDF.

V usage is TRBV2 and J usage is TRBJ1-5; 7 nucleotides line up with TRBD1. The V and J ends lost 7 bases and 0 bases, in that order; junction bases with no gene match: 6. Germline-derived CDR1 and CDR2 are SNHLY and FYNNEI. The CDR3 runs 15 residues. CDR3 nucleotides: TGTGCCAGCAATAGTCAGGGGGATAGCAATCAGCCCCAGCATTTT. This encodes CASNSQGDSNQPQHF.

The chain carries TRBV12-3 or TRBV12-4 and TRBJ1-1, with D unclear. Trimming left V 8 bases short and J 4 bases short, with 8 bases between. This CDR3 spans 11 amino acids. This CDR3 reads CASGWGTEAFF. CDR3 DNA: TGTGCCAGCGGGTGGGGCACTGAAGCTTTCTTT.

A few counts support this clonotype. The rearrangement links TRBV6-5 to TRBJ1-1; the D is unclear. From germline, CDR1 is MNHEY and CDR2 SVGAGI. The CDR3 loop spans 13 amino acids. Trimming removed 0 bases from V and 6 bases from J, with 8 bases in between. The CDR3 DNA follows: TGTGCCAGCAGTTACTCGGGGAATCCTGAAGCTTTCTTT. This sequence encodes CASSYSGNPEAFF.

The chain couples TRBV25-1 to TRBJ2-7, with a weak D call TRBD2 (6 bases). Trimming left V 4 bases short and J 3 bases short, with 16 bases between. The germline gives CDR1 MGHDK, CDR2 SYGVNS. This CDR3 comprises 15 residues. CDR3 nucleotide sequence: TGTGCCAGCAGTGGGGGGGAAGCTCTTCTCTACGAGCAGTACTTC. Encoded protein: CASSGGEALLYEQYF.

The V call is TRBV6-6, the J call TRBJ1-5; D is unresolved. Germline V lookup: CDR1 MNHNY, CDR2 SVGAGI (reference sequence). The CDR3 extends over 14 amino acids. The ends were cut back, 3 bases at V and 1 base at J, with 7 bases in the middle. The CDR3 sequence is CASSYGESNQPQHF. CDR3 nucleotide sequence: TGTGCCAGCAGTTATGGGGAGAGCAATCAGCCCCAGCATTTT.

CDR3 sequence: CASREAGSTEAFF. In DNA form, the CDR3 reads TGTGCCAGCAGAGAGGCAGGGAGCACTGAAGCTTTCTTT. This rearrangement joins TRBV12-3 or TRBV12-4 to TRBJ1-1; maybe TRBD1 (5 bases). The CDR3 covers 13 residues. V was clipped by 6 bases and J by 4 bases, with 12 bases between them.

This clonotype appeared many times. This chain connects TRBV7-2 to TRBJ2-5; D could derive from TRBD1 or TRBD2 (5 bases each). Trimming left V 7 bases short and J 7 bases short, with 16 bases between. CDR3 length equals 13 residues. CDR1 is SGHTA and CDR2 is FQGNSA in the germline V gene. CDR3 amino acids: CASTRDGPSTQYF. The CDR3 DNA sequence: TGTGCCAGCACCCGGGACGGACCGTCGACCCAGTACTTC.

Only a few counts were recorded for this clonotype. DNA for the CDR3: TGTGCCAGCAGTCCTACTAGCGGAGATCCCTACGAGCAGTACTTC. Translating gives CASSPTSGDPYEQYF. The V call is TRBV12-3 or TRBV12-4, the J call TRBJ2-7; 8 nucleotides line up with TRBD2. The length of the CDR3 is 15 residues. The V segment lost 5 bases and the J segment 2 bases; nucleotides outside the gene matches: 8.

The chain recombines TRBV7-9 with TRBJ2-7; D gene unclear. Trimming removed 5 bases at V and 4 bases at J, with 15 bases between. CDR3 length: 14 amino acids. Germline V lookup: CDR1 SEHNR, CDR2 FQNEAQ (reference sequence). The CDR3 bases are TGTGCCAGCAGCAGCTCGGCGGTGCGGTACGAGCAGTACTTC. It yields the protein CASSSSAVRYEQYF.

This clonotype has just one count. The genes are TRBV15 and TRBJ1-2; D remains unclear. This CDR3 spans 16 amino acids. Per the germline V gene, CDR1 is LNHNV and CDR2 is YYDKDF (reference sequence). V was trimmed by 0 bases and J by 2 bases, leaving 13 bases between them. CDR3: CATSRDKGGINYGYTF. CDR3 DNA sequence: TGTGCCACCAGCAGAGATAAGGGCGGTATAAACTATGGCTACACCTTC. Variable domain in full (rest from reference TRBV15 and TRBJ1-2): DAMVIQNPRYQVTQFGKPVTLSCSQTLNHNVMYWYQQKSSQAPKLLFHYYDKDFNNEADTPDNFQSRRPNTSFCFLDIRSPGLGDTAMYLCATSRDKGGINYGYTFGSGTRLTVV.

In its sample, this clonotype was seen a few times. J is TRBJ1-2 and V is TRBV9; tentative D call: TRBD1 (6 bases). V dropped 0 bases and J dropped 4 bases, with 10 bases sitting between them. The length of the CDR3 is 14 residues. The germline V gene has CDR1 SGDLS and CDR2 YYNGEE. The CDR3 DNA sequence: TGTGCCAGCAGCGTAGAACAGGGTTTCTATGGCTACACCTTC. This sequence encodes CASSVEQGFYGYTF.

V gene TRBV10-3 combines with J gene TRBJ2-7; 13 positions match TRBD2. The CDR3 is 17 residues long. V lost 4 bases to trimming and J lost 6 bases; unmatched junction nucleotides: 12. Germline V lookup: CDR1 ENHRY, CDR2 SYGVKD. DNA of the CDR3: TGTGCCATCAGTGCGCAAGGACTAGCGGGGGAGTTAGGCGAGCAGTACTTC. This gives the protein CAISAQGLAGELGEQYF.

The rearrangement joins TRBV4-1 to TRBJ1-1, with 7 bases identical to TRBD1. Germline-derived CDR1 and CDR2 are MGHRA and YSYEKL. CDR3 size: 16 residues. Trimming took 3 bases from V and 0 from J; bases not matched to a gene: 7. The CDR3 DNA follows: TGCGCCAGCAGCCAGGACCAACAGGGGCTGAACACTGAAGCTTTCTTT. Protein sequence: CASSQDQQGLNTEAFF.

This clonotype showed up just a few times. The V call is TRBV5-5, the J call TRBJ2-1, with 12 positions matching TRBD1. The ends lost 6 bases at V and 4 bases at J; junction bases unmatched: 5. Germline V gene data show CDR1 as SGHKS and CDR2 as YYEKEE (reference sequence). The CDR3 has 15 amino acids. As DNA, the CDR3 is TGTGCCAGCATATGGGACAGGGGGCATTACAATGAGCAGTTCTTC. This codes for CASIWDRGHYNEQFF.

The chain carries TRBV11-2 and TRBJ2-2; D is undetermined. V lost 5 bases and J lost 3, with 10 bases in between. The CDR3 runs to 14 residues. Germline V lookup: CDR1 SGHAT, CDR2 FQNNGV. Written as DNA, the CDR3 is TGTGCCAGCAGCCTGTTTGTGGACACCGGGGAGCTGTTTTTT. It yields the protein CASSLFVDTGELFF.

The genes are TRBV7-9 and TRBJ2-7; 13 bases are shared with TRBD2. CDR1 is SEHNR and CDR2 is FQNEAQ in the germline V gene (reference sequence). Trimming cost V 5 bases and J 5 bases; bases outside gene matches: 6. CDR3 size: 15 residues. CDR3: CASSTGLAGANEQYF. The DNA for the CDR3 is TGTGCCAGCAGCACCGGACTAGCGGGAGCTAACGAGCAGTACTTC.

The CDR3 is CSVVEETYGYTF. The CDR3 DNA sequence: TGCAGCGTTGTAGAGGAGACTTATGGCTACACCTTC. The chain joins TRBV29-1 to TRBJ1-2; no clear D gene. The CDR3 sequence is 12 residues long. Germline V CDR1 and CDR2: SQVTM, ANQGSEA. Trimming pared 4 bases from V and 5 bases from J, leaving 11 bases between. The full variable domain, with the rest looked up from reference TRBV29-1 and TRBJ1-2, is SAVISQKPSRDICQRGTSLTIQCQVDSQVTMMFWYRQQPGQSLTLIATANQGSEATYESGFVIDKFPISRPNLTFSTLTVSNMSPEDSSIYLCSVVEETYGYTFGSGTRLTVV.

The chain couples TRBV7-2 to TRBJ1-6; D is undetermined. Germline values: CDR1 SGHTA, CDR2 FQGNSA. The V end was cut by 1 base, the J end by 4 bases, with 5 bases between. The CDR3 has 14 amino acids. The CDR3 DNA is TGTGCCAGCAGCTTAGAGGCGTATAATTCACCCCTCCACTTT. Its translation: CASSLEAYNSPLHF.

The V call is TRBV24-1, the J call TRBJ2-3; TRBD2 aligns across 10 bases. The J segment lost 5 bases and the V segment lost 3 bases, leaving 7 bases of the junction unmatched. This CDR3 is built from 16 residues. The germline CDR1 and CDR2 sequences are KGHDR and SFDVKD. CDR3 sequence: CATSDRRAGGLDTQYF. In nucleotides, the CDR3 is TGTGCCACCAGTGATCGACGAGCGGGAGGGTTAGATACGCAGTATTTT.

This clonotype turned up a few times. The CDR3 region has the DNA TGTGCCAGCTCACCGAACAGTGAAGAGACCCAGTACTTC. This codes for CASSPNSEETQYF. J is TRBJ2-5 and V is TRBV18; D is uncertain. V gave up 3 bases and J gave up 3 bases, with 8 bases separating them. The CDR3 has 13 amino acids. CDR1 is KGHSH and CDR2 is LQKENI in the germline V gene. Full variable domain (outside the CDR3, taken from reference TRBV18 and TRBJ2-5): NAGVMQNPRHLVRRRGQEARLRCSPMKGHSHVYWYRQLPEEGLKFMVYLQKENIIDESGMPKERFSAEFPKEGPSILRIQQVVRGDSAAYFCASSPNSEETQYFGPGTRLLVL.

The sample holds a few counts of this clonotype. The CDR3 loop is CASSVDPFHGTDTQYF. CDR3 DNA: TGTGCCAGCAGCGTAGACCCGTTCCATGGAACAGATACGCAGTATTTT. The rearrangement links TRBV9 to TRBJ2-3; D is unresolved. CDR3 length: 16 amino acids. Deletions cut 0 bases from V and 3 bases from J, with 14 bases between. CDR1 SGDLS and CDR2 YYNGEE come from the germline V gene.